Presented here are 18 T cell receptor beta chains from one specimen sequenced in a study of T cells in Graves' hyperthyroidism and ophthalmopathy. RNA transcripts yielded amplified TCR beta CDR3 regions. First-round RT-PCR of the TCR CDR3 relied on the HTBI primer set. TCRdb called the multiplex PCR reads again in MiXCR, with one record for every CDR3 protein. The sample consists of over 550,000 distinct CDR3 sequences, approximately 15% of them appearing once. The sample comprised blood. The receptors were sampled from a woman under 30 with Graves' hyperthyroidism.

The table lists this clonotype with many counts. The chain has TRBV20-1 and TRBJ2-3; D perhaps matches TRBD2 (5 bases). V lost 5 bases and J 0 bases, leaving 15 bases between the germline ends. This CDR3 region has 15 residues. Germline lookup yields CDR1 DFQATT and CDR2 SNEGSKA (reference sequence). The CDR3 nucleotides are TGCAGTGCTGCCCCGTCAGTAGCGAGCACAGATACGCAGTATTTT. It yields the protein CSAAPSVASTDTQYF.

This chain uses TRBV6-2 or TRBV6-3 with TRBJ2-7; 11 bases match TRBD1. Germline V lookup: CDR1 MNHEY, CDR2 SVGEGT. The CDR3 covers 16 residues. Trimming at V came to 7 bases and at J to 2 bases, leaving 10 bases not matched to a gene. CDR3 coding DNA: TGTGCCAGCACCATCCGGGGACAGGGGGGAGCCTACGAGCAGTACTTC. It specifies CASTIRGQGGAYEQYF.

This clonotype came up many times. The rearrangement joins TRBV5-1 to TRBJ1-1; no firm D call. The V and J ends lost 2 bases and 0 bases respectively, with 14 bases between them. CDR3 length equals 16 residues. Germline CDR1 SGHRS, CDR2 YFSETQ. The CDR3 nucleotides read TGCGCCAGCAGCTTAAATGCAGCGTCGATGAACACTGAAGCTTTCTTT. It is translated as CASSLNAASMNTEAFF.

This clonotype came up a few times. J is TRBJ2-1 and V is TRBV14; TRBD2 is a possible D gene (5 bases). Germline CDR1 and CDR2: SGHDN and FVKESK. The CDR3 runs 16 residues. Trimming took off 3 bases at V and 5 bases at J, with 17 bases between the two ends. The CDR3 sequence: CASSHIRGVVNNEQFF. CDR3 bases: TGTGCCAGCAGCCATATCCGGGGAGTAGTAAACAATGAGCAGTTCTTC.

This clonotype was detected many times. CDR3 in amino acids: CASSLRRTSNTGELFF. The DNA of the CDR3 is TGTGCCAGCAGTTTGAGGCGGACGTCGAACACCGGGGAGCTGTTTTTT. The rearrangement uses TRBV28 and TRBJ2-2; D not certain. This CDR3 has 16 amino acids. Germline CDR1 and CDR2: MDHEN and SYDVKM. V shed 3 bases and J shed 0 bases, with 11 bases lying between them.

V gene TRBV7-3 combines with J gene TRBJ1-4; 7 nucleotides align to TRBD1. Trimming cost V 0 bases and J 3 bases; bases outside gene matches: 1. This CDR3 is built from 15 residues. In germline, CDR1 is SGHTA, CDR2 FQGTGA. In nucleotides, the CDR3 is TGTGCCAGCAGCTTAACAGGGGGCTCTAATGAAAAACTGTTTTTT. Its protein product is CASSLTGGSNEKLFF.

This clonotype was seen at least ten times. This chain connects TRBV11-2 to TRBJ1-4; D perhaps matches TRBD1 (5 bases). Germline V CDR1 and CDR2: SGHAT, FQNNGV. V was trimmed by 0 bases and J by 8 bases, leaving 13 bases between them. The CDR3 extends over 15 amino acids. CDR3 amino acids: CASSLEGGWGEKLFF. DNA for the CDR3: TGTGCCAGCAGCTTAGAGGGTGGCTGGGGCGAAAAACTGTTTTTT. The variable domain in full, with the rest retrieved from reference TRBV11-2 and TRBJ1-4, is EAGVAQSPRYKIIEKRQSVAFWCNPISGHATLYWYQQILGQGPKLLIQFQNNGVVDDSQLPKDRFSAERLKGVDSTLKIQPAKLEDSAVYLCASSLEGGWGEKLFFGSGTQLSVL.

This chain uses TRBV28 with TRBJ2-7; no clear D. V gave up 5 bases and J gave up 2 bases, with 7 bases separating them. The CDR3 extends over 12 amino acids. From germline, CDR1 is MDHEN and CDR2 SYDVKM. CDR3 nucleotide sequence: TGTGCCAGCAGTCTCCATACCTACGAGCAGTACTTC. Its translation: CASSLHTYEQYF.

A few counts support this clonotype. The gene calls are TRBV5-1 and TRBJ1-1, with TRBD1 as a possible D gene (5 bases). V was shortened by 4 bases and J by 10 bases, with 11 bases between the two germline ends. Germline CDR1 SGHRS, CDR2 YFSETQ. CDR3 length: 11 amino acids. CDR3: CASSREQVAFF. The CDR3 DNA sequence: TGCGCCAGCAGCCGTGAACAGGTAGCTTTCTTT.

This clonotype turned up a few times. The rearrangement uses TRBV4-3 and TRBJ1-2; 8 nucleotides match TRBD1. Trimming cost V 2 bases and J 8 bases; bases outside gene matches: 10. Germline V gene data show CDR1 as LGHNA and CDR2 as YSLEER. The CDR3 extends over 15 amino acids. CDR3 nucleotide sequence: TGCGCCAGCAGCCAACAGGCGCAGGGGGCGAACGGCTACACCTTC. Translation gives CASSQQAQGANGYTF.

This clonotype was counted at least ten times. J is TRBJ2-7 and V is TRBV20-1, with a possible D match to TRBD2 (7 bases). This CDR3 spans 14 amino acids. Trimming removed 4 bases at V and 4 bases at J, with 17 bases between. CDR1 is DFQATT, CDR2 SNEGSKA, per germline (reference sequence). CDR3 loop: CSATGGPGTYEQYF. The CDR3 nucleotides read TGCAGTGCTACGGGGGGCCCAGGAACATACGAGCAGTACTTC.

This CDR3 is CASSPGWGANYGYTF. DNA of the CDR3: TGTGCCAGCAGCCCCGGGTGGGGAGCTAACTATGGCTACACCTTC. The rearrangement joins TRBV5-6 to TRBJ1-2; D remains unclear. The germline V gene encodes CDR1 SGHDT and CDR2 YYEEEE. Trimming removed 4 bases from V and 0 bases from J, with 13 bases in between. The CDR3 has 15 amino acids.

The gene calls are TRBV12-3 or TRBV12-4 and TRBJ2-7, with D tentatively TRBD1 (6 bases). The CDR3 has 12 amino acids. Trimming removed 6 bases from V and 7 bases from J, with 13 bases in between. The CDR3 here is CASSRTQGEQYF. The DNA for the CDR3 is TGTGCCAGCAGCCGGACGCAGGGGGAGCAGTACTTC.

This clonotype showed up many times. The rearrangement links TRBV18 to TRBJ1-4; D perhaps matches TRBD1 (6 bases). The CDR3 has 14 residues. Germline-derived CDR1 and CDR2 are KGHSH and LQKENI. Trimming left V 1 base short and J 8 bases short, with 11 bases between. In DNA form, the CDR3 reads TGTGCCAGCTCACCACAAAGGGGGGCAGAAAAACTGTTTTTT. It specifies CASSPQRGAEKLFF.

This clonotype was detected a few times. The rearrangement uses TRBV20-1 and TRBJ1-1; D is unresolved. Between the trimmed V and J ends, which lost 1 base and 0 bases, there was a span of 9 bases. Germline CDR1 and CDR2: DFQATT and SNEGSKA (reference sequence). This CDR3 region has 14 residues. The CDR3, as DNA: TGCAGTGCTAGAGTGAGGACGGTGAACACTGAAGCTTTCTTT. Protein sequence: CSARVRTVNTEAFF.

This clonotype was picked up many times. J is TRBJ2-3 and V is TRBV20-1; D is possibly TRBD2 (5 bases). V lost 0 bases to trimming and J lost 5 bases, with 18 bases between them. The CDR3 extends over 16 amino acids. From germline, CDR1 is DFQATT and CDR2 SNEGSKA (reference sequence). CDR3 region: CSARDPRGLREDTQYF. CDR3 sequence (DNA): TGCAGTGCTAGAGATCCCCGCGGCCTCCGGGAAGATACGCAGTATTTT.

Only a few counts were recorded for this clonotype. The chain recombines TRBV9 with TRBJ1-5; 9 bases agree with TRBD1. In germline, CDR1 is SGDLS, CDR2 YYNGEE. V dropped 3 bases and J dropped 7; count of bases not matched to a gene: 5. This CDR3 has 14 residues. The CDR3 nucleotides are TGTGCCAGCAGCGCACAGGGGGCTTGGCAGCCCCAGCATTTT. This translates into CASSAQGAWQPQHF.

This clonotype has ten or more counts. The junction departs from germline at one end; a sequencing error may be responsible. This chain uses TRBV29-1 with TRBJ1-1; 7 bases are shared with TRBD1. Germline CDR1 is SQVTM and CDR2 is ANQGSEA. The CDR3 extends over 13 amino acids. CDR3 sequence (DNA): TGTATAGTAAGGGGGCAGTGGGACACTGAAGCTTTCTTT. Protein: CIVRGQWDTEAFF.